Sequencing of this T cell receptor (beta chain) was carried out in a study of CD8 T cells in Susac syndrome (dated by TCRdb to the late 2010s). In the study overall: Whether CD8+ T cell activation and differentiation in Susac syndrome was antigen driven was tested using repertoire sequencing. Broad study findings and their caveats: The TCR sequencing and HLA analysis was acknowledged to have included a relatively small number of individuals.

Peripheral blood CD8+ and CD4+ T cells from healthy donors, Susac syndrome patients and multiple sclerosis patients were profiled by high-throughput TCR beta sequencing. The healthy donors served as controls matched for age and sex. Bulk CD8+ and CD4+ T cells were purified by magnetic negative isolation, while CD8+ TEMRA cells were enriched using FACS. Blood was collected in EDTA tubes and processed within 24 hours, with PBMCs isolated through density gradient centrifugation. PBMCs intended for TCR sequencing were cryopreserved in liquid nitrogen and thawed later in a water bath at 37 degrees C. Purity of sorted or isolated CD4+, CD8+ and CD8+ TEMRA cells was at least 90%. As regards this clonotype: The antigen it binds to is not known. No base qualities exist here, and no much larger clone lies one base off it.

Measured from the cysteine to the phenylalanine, the CDR3 is 15 residues long. Here the CDR3 DNA is all that survives: 45 bases in frame from base 1. Trimming removed 4 bases from V and 3 bases from J; the gene matches leave 11 bases unexplained. From a lookup of the germline V gene, CDR1 and CDR2 are SQVTM and ANQGSEA. RNA was extracted using the RNeasy kit, and about 0.45 to 1 ug of the RNA was reverse transcribed with random hexamers. The immunoSEQ multiplex PCR assay, covering 54 Vbeta and 13 Jbeta segments, was used to amplify TCR beta CDR3 regions. Bias from PCR amplification was corrected by using a synthetic template baseline for primer optimization and for computational correction. Per the original workflow: Reads were annotated to V, D and J genes per IMGT and analyzed with immunoSEQ Analyzer, keeping only productive sequences. To calculate clonality, Shannon entropy was normalized by log2 of the number of productive unique sequences and then subtracted from one. Public and private clones were assessed among the 100 most prevalent clones of each patient and control. Susac-specific clones were defined as absent from healthy and MS cohorts, over a thousand published viral clones and other ImmuneACCESS disease sequences. The public reads were reanalyzed by TCRdb: fastp trimming at Q25, MiXCR alignment, in-frame beta chains only. Rows are unified per CDR3 protein, each entry keeping the most common DNA and genes. These V and J calls rely on TCRdb rather than the paper's analysis. Across this sample there are over 95,000 distinct CDR3 sequences, with over 90% seen only once. Of the sample, about 0.15% is held by the ten largest clones.

The sample was CD4+ T cells from PBMCs. The origin of this receptor is a human donor in good health. The rearranged segments are TRBV29-1 and TRBJ2-7; TRBD2 matches 8 bases in the middle. Here the CDR3 is given as CSVAFAGGSYYEQYF. Read as DNA, the sequence is TGCAGCGTTGCATTCGCGGGGGGCTCCTACTACGAGCAGTACTTC.